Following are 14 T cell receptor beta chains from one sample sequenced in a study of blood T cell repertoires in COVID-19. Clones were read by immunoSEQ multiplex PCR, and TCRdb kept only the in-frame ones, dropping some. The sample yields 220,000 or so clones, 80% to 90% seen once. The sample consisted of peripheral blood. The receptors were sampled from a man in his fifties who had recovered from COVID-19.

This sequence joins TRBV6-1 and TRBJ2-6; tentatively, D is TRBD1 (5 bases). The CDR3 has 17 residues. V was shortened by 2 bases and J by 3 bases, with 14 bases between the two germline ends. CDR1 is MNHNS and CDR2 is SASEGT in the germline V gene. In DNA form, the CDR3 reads TGTGCCAGCAGTGAAATGGCCAGGGTCTATGGGGCCAACGTCCTGACTTTC. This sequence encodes CASSEMARVYGANVLTF.

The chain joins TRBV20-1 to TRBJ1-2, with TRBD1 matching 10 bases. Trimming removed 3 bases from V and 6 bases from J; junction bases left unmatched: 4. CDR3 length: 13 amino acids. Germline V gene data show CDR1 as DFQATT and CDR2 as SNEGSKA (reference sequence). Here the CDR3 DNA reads TGCAGTGCTAGTTTGGGACAGGGGCATGGCTACACCTTC. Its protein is CSASLGQGHGYTF.

CDR3 coding DNA: TGTGCCAGCAGCCAAGATCCTATAGCGCCGGTTATAACAGATACGCAGTATTTT. Encoded protein: CASSQDPIAPVITDTQYF. The rearrangement links TRBV3-1 (or the pseudogene TRBV3-2) to TRBJ2-3; TRBD2 might be the D (5 bases). CDR3 length: 18 amino acids. V was shortened by 0 bases and J by 3 bases, with 19 bases between the two germline ends. Germline V gene sequence: CDR1 LGHDT, CDR2 YNNKEL (reference sequence).

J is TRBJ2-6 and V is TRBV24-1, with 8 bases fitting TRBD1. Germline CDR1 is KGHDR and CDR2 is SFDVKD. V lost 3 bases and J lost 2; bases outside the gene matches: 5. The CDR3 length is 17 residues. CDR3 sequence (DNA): TGTGCCACCAGTGATCCCCTGACAGGGGCTGGGGCCAACGTCCTGACTTTC. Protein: CATSDPLTGAGANVLTF.

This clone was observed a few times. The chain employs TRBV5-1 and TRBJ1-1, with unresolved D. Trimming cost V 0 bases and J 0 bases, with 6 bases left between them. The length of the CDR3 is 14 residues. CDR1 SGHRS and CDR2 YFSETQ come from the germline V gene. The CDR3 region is CASSLERVNTEAFF. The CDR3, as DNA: TGCGCCAGCAGCTTGGAACGGGTGAACACTGAAGCTTTCTTT.

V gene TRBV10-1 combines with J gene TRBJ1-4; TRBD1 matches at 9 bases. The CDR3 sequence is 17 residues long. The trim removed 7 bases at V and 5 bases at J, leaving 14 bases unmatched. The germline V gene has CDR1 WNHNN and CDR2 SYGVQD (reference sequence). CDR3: CASTAGQLTGGNEKLFF. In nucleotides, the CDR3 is TGCGCCAGCACTGCCGGGCAGCTTACAGGGGGCAATGAAAAACTGTTTTTT.

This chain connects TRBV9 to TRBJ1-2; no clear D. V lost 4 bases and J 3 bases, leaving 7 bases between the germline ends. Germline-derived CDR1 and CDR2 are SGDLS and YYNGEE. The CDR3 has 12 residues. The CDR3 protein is CASSISDYGYTF. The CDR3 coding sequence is TGTGCCAGCAGCATAAGCGACTATGGCTACACCTTC.

CDR3 bases: TGTGCCAGCAGCCCACTGCGGGGGGCGGGTTGGACAGATACGCAGTATTTT. Its translation is CASSPLRGAGWTDTQYF. The chain employs TRBV11-2 and TRBJ2-3; TRBD2 matches 8 bases. The V and J ends lost 5 bases and 3 bases, in that order; junction bases with no gene match: 13. The germline V gene has CDR1 SGHAT and CDR2 FQNNGV. The CDR3 covers 17 residues.

Here the CDR3 reads CASSLASTGPLGYTF. The CDR3 coding sequence is TGTGCCAGCAGCTTAGCATCAACAGGGCCCCTTGGCTACACCTTC. The rearrangement links TRBV7-9 to TRBJ1-2, with D perhaps TRBD1 (6 bases). The CDR3 length is 15 residues. V was clipped by 0 bases and J by 7 bases, with 15 bases between them. Germline CDR1 SEHNR, CDR2 FQNEAQ (reference sequence). Variable domain in full (rest from reference TRBV7-9 and TRBJ1-2): DTGVSQNPRHKITKRGQNVTFRCDPISEHNRLYWYRQTLGQGPEFLTYFQNEAQLEKSRLLSDRFSAERPKGSFSTLEIQRTEQGDSAMYLCASSLASTGPLGYTFGSGTRLTVV.

In nucleotides, the CDR3 is TGTGCCAGCAGCGGACAGAGCTCCTACGAGCAGTACTTC. Protein: CASSGQSSYEQYF. V is TRBV6-4 and J is TRBJ2-7; D is possibly TRBD1 (6 bases). CDR3 length equals 13 residues. Trimming stripped 6 bases from V and 0 bases from J, with 9 bases between. Germline-derived CDR1 and CDR2 are MRHNA and SNTAGT.

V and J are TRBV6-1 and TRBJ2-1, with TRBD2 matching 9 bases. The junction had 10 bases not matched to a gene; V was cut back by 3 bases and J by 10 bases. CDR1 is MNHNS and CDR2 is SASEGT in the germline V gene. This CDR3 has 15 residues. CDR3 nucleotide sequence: TGTGCCAGCAGTGAGATTAGCGGGAGTCTAGACGAGCAGTTCTTC. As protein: CASSEISGSLDEQFF.

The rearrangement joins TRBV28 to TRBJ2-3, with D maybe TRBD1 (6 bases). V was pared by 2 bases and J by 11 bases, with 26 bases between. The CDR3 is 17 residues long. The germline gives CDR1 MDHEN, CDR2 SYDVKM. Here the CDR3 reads CASSLGSRDIWSRVQYF. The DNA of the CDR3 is TGTGCCAGCAGTTTAGGAAGCCGGGACATCTGGAGTCGAGTGCAGTATTTT.

This CDR3 reads CASRGLAVYNEQFF. In DNA form, the CDR3 reads TGTGCCAGCAGGGGACTAGCGGTCTACAATGAGCAGTTCTTC. This chain connects TRBV25-1 to TRBJ2-1, with 11 bases matching TRBD2. Trimming cost V 6 bases and J 3 bases; bases outside gene matches: 1. The germline CDR1 and CDR2 sequences are MGHDK and SYGVNS. The CDR3 length is 14 residues.

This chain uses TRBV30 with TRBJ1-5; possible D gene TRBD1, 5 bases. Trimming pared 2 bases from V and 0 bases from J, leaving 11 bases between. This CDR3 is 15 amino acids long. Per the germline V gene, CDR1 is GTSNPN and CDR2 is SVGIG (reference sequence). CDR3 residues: CAWSRGGHSNQPQHF. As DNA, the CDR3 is TGTGCCTGGAGTAGGGGAGGGCATAGCAATCAGCCCCAGCATTTT.